This T cell receptor beta chain appears in the sequencing data of a study of T-cell memory formation after mild COVID-19. For the study at large: Most TCR clusters belonged to a single donor.

The CDR3 totals 14 residues. V gave up 2 bases and J gave up 5 bases; unmatched junction bases: 4. TCRdb recomputed calls from the 5' RACE reads with MiXCR, one row per CDR3 protein. The repertoire holds 150,000 to 200,000 distinct CDR3 sequences, approximately 15% seen once, with roughly 14% in the top ten. There are a few counts of this clonotype. The V call is TRBV12-3 or TRBV12-4, the J call TRBJ2-7; the match to TRBD1 covers 9 bases. The clonotype was recovered from an adult woman who had mild COVID-19 (a few samples of this study predate the infection). Cell type and time point are not known. Sequenced material: PBMCs or a T cell subset sorted from them (not recorded which). This CDR3 is CASSLTGGRNEQYF. The CDR3 coding sequence is TGTGCCAGCAGTTTAACAGGGGGCAGGAACGAGCAGTACTTC.